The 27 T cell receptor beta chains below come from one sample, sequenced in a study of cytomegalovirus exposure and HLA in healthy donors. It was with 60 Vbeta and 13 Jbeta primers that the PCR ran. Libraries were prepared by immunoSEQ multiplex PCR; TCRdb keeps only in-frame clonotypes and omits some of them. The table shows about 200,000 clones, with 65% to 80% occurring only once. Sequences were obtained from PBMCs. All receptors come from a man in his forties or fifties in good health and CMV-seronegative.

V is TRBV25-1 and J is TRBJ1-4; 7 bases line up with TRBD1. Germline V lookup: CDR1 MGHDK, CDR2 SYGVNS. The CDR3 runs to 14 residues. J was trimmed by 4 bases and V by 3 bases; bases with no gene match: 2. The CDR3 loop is CASSETGINEKLFF. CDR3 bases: TGTGCCAGCAGTGAGACAGGGATTAATGAAAAACTGTTTTTT.

CDR3 sequence: CASGLVLDRNSPLHF. CDR3 coding DNA: TGTGCTAGTGGTTTGGTACTTGACAGAAATTCACCCCTCCACTTT. V is TRBV12-5 and J is TRBJ1-6; tentative D call: TRBD1 (5 bases). CDR1 and CDR2 from the germline V gene are LGHNT and FRNRAP. The CDR3 is made up of 15 amino acids. Trimming pared 0 bases from V and 7 bases from J, leaving 10 bases between.

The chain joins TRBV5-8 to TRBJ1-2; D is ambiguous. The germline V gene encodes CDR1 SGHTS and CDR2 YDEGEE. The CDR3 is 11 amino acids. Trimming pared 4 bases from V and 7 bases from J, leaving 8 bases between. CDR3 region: CASSASGGYTF. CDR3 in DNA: TGTGCCAGCAGCGCCTCGGGTGGCTACACCTTC.

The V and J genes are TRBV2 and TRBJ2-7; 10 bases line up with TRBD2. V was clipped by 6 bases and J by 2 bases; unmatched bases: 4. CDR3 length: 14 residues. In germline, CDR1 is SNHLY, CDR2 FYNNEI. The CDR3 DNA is TGTGCCAGCAGGACTAGCGGGCCTACCTACGAGCAGTACTTC. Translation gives CASRTSGPTYEQYF.

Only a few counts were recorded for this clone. CDR3 DNA sequence: TGTGCCAGCAAACCTCTAGCGGGGGGAGACCAAGAGACCCAGTACTTC. This translates into CASKPLAGGDQETQYF. The chain carries TRBV27 and TRBJ2-5; 11 positions agree with TRBD2. In germline, CDR1 is MNHEY, CDR2 SMNVEV (reference sequence). The CDR3 spans 16 residues. Trimming took 7 bases from V and 0 from J; bases not matched to a gene: 7.

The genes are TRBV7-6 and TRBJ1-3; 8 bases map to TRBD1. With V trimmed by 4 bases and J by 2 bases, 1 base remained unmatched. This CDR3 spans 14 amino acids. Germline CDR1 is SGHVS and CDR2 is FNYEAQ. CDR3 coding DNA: TGTGCCAGCAGCTCGACAGGGGCTGGAAACACCATATATTTT. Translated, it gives CASSSTGAGNTIYF.

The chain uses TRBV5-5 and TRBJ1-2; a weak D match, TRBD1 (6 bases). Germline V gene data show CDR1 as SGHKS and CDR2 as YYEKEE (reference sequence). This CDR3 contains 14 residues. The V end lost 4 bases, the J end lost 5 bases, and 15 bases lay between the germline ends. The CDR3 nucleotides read TGTGCCAGCAGCCCGGATTGGGGGCTTTATGGCTACACCTTC. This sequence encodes CASSPDWGLYGYTF. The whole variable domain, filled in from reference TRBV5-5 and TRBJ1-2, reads DAGVTQSPTHLIKTRGQQVTLRCSPISGHKSVSWYQQVLGQGPQFIFQYYEKEERGRGNFPDRFSARQFPNYSSELNVNALLLGDSALYLCASSPDWGLYGYTFGSGTRLTVV.

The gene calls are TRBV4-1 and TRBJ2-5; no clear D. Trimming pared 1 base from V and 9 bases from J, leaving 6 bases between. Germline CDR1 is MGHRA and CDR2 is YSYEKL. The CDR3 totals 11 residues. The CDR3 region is CASSQGPSQYF. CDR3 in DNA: TGCGCCAGCAGCCAAGGGCCGTCCCAGTACTTC.

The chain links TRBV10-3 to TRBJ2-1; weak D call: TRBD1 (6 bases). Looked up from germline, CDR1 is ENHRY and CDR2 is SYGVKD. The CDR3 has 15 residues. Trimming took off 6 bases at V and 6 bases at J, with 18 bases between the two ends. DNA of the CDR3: TGTGCCATCAGCCCTTCCCGGGACAATACCAATGAGCAGTTCTTC. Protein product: CAISPSRDNTNEQFF.

CDR3 residues: CASSLGGGSSYEQYF. DNA for the CDR3: TGTGCCAGCAGCTTGGGGGGAGGGAGCTCCTACGAGCAGTACTTC. The J gene is TRBJ2-7, the V gene TRBV11-2; 7 bases map to TRBD2. The CDR3 runs 15 residues. Looked up from germline, CDR1 is SGHAT and CDR2 is FQNNGV. Trimming took 3 bases from V and 0 from J; bases not matched to a gene: 5.

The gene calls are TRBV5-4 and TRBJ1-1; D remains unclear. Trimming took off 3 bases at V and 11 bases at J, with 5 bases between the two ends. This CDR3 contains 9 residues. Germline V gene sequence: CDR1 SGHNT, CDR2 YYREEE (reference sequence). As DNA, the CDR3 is TGTGCCAGCAGCTCAATGGCTTTCTTT. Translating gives CASSSMAFF. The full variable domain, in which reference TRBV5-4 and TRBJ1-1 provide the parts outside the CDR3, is ETGVTQSPTHLIKTRGQQVTLRCSSQSGHNTVSWYQQALGQGPQFIFQYYREEENGRGNFPPRFSGLQFPNYSSELNVNALELDDSALYLCASSSMAFFGQGTRLTVV.

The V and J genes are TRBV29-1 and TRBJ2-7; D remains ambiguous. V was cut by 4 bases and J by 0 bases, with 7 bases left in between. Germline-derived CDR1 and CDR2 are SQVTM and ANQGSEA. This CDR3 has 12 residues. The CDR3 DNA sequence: TGCAGCGTTGTGGGCAGCTCCTACGAGCAGTACTTC. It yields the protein CSVVGSSYEQYF.

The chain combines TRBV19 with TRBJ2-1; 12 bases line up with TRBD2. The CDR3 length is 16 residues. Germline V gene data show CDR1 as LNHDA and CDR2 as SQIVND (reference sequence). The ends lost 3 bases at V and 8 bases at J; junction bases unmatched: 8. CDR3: CASSISLAGGRYEQFF. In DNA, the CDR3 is TGTGCCAGTAGTATCTCTCTAGCGGGGGGGCGATATGAGCAGTTCTTC.

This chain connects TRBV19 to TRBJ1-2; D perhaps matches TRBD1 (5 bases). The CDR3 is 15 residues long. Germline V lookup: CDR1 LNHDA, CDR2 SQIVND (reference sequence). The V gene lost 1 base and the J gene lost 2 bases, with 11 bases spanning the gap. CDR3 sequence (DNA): TGTGCCAGTAGTATAGCATCAGGGCTAAACTATGGCTACACCTTC. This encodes CASSIASGLNYGYTF.

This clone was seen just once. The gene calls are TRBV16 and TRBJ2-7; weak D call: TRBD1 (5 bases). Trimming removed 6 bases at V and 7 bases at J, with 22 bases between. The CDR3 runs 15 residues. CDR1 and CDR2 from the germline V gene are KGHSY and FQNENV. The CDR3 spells CASSQSPSRAEEQYF. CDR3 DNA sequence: TGTGCCAGCAGTCAAAGTCCGAGCAGGGCGGAAGAGCAGTACTTC.

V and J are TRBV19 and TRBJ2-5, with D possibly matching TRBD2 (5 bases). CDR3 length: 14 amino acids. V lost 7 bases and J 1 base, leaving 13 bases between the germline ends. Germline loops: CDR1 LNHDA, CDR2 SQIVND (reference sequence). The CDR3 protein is CASNEAGSQETQYF. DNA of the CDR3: TGTGCCAGTAATGAGGCGGGCTCCCAAGAGACCCAGTACTTC.

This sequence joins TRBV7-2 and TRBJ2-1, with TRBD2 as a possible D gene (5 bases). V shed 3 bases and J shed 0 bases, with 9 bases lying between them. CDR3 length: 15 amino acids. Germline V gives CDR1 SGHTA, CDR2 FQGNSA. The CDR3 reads CASSFAGPSYNEQFF. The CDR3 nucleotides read TGTGCCAGCAGCTTTGCGGGCCCCTCCTACAATGAGCAGTTCTTC.

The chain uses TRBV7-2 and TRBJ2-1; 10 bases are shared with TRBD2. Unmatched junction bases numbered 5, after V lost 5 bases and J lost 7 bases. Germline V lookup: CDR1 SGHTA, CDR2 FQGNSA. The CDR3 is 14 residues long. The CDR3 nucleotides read TGTGCCAGCAGCATTAGCGGGGGGTTAAATGAGCAGTTCTTC. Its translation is CASSISGGLNEQFF.

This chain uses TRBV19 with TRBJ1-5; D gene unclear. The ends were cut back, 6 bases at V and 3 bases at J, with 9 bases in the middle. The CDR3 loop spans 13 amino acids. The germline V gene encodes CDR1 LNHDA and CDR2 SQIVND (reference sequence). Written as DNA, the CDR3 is TGTGCCAGTAGCGGGAGTTCCAATCAGCCCCAGCATTTT. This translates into CASSGSSNQPQHF. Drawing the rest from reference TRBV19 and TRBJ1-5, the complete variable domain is DGGITQSPKYLFRKEGQNVTLSCEQNLNHDAMYWYRQDPGQGLRLIYYSQIVNDFQKGDIAEGYSVSREKKESFPLTVTSAQKNPTAFYLCASSGSSNQPQHFGDGTRLSIL.

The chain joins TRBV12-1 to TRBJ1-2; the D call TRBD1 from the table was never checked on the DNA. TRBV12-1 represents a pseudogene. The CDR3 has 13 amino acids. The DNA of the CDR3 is TGTGCCAGCAGCTTCAGGGGTATTACTGGCTACACCTTC. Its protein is CASSFRGITGYTF.

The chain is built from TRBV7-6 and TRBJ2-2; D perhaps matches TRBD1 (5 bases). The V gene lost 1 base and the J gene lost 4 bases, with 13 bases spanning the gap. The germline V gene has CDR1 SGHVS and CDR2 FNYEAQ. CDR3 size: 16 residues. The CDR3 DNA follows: TGTGCCAGCAGCTTAGTGGCCAGGGCAGTCACCGGGGAGCTGTTTTTT. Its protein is CASSLVARAVTGELFF.

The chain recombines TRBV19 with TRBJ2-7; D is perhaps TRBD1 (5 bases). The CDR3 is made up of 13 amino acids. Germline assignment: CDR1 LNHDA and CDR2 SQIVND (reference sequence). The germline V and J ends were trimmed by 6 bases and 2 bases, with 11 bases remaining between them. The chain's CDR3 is CASRGTGAYEQYF. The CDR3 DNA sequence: TGTGCCAGTAGGGGAACAGGAGCCTACGAGCAGTACTTC.

CDR3 sequence reads: CATSRGRTSGIDEQYF. The DNA for the CDR3 is TGTGCCACCAGCAGGGGGAGGACTAGCGGGATAGACGAGCAGTACTTC. V usage is TRBV15 and J usage is TRBJ2-7; 12 bases map to TRBD2. V shed 3 bases, J shed 5 bases, and the junction held 8 bases outside the gene matches. The CDR3 contains 16 residues. CDR1 and CDR2 (germline): LNHNV, YYDKDF (reference sequence).

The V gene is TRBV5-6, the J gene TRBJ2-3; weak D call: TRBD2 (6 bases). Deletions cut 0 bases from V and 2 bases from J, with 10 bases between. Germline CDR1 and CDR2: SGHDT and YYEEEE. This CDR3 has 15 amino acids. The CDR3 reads CASSLDLAVTDTQYF. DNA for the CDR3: TGTGCCAGCAGCTTGGATTTAGCGGTCACAGATACGCAGTATTTT. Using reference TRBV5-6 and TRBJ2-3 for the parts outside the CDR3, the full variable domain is DAGVTQSPTHLIKTRGQQVTLRCSPKSGHDTVSWYQQALGQGPQFIFQYYEEEERQRGNFPDRFSGHQFPNYSSELNVNALLLGDSALYLCASSLDLAVTDTQYFGPGTRLTVL.

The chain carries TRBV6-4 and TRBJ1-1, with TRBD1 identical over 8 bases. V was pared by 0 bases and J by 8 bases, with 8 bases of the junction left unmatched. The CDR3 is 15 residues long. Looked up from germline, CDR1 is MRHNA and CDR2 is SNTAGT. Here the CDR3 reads CASSDSWGQASEAFF. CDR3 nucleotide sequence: TGTGCCAGCAGTGACTCTTGGGGACAGGCGTCAGAAGCTTTCTTT.

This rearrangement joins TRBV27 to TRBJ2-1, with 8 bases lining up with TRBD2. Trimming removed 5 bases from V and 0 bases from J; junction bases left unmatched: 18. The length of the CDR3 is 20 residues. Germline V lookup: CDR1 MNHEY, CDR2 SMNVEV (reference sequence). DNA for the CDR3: TGTGCCAGCAGTCAATACAAGGGGTCTAGCGGGTTCAACTCCTACAATGAGCAGTTCTTC. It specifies CASSQYKGSSGFNSYNEQFF.

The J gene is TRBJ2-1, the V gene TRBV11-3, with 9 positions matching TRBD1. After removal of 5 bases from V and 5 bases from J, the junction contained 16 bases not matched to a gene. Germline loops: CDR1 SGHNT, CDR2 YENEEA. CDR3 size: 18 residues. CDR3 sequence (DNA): TGTGCCAGCAGCGCTAGGAGACCGGGACAGGGAATCCACAATGAGCAGTTCTTC. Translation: CASSARRPGQGIHNEQFF.